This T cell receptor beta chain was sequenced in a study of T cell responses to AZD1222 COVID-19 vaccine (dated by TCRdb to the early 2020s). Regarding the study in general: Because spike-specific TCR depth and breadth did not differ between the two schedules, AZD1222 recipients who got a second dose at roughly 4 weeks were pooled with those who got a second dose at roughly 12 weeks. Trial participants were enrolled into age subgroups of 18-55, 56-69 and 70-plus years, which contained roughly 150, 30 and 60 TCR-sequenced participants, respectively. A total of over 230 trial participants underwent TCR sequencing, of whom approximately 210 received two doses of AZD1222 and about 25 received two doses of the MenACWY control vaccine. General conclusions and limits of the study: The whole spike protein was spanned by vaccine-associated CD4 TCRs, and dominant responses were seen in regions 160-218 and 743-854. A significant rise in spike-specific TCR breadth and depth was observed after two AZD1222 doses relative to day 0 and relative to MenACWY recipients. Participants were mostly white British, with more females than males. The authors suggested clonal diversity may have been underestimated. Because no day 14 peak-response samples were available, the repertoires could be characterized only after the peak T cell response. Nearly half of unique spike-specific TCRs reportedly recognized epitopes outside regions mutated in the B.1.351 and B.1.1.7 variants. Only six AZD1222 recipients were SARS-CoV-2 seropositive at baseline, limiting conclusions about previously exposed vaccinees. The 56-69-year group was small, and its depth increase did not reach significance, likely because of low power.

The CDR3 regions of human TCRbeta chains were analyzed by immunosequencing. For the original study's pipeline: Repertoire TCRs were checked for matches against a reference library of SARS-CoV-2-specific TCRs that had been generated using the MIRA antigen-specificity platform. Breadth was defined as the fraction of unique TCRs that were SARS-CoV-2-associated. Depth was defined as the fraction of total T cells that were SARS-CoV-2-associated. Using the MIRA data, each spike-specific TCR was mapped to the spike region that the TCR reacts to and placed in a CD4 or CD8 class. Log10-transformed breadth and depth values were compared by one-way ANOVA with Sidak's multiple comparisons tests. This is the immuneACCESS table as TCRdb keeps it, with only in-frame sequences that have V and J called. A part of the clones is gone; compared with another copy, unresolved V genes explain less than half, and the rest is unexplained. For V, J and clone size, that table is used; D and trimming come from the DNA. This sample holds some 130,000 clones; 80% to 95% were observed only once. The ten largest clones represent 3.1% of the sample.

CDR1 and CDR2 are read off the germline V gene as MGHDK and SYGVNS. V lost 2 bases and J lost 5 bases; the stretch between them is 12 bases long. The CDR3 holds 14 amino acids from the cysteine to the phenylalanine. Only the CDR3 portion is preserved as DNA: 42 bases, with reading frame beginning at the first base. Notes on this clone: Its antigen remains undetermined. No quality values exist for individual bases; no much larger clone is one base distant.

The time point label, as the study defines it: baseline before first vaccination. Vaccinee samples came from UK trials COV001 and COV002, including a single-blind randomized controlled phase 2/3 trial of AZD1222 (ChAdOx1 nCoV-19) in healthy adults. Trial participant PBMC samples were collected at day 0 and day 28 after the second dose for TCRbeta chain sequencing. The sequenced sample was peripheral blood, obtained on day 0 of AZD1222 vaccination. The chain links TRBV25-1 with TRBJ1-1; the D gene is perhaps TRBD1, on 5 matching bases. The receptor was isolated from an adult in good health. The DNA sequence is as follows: TGTGCCAGCAGTGAAATGGCCAGGGAGACTGAAGCTTTCTTT. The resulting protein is CASSEMARETEAFF. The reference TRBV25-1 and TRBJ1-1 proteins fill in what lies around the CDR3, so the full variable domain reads EADIYQTPRYLVIGTGKKITLECSQTMGHDKMYWYQQDPGMELHLIHYSYGVNSTEKGDLSSESTVSRIRTEHFPLTLESARPSHTSQYLCASSEMARETEAFFGQGTRLTVV.